The 5 T cell receptor beta chains listed next were all sequenced from one sample in a study of T cells in Graves' hyperthyroidism and ophthalmopathy. TCR beta CDR3 region amplification was performed from RNA transcripts. First-round RT-PCR with HTBI primers amplified the TCR CDR3 region. MiXCR, applied by TCRdb to the multiplex PCR reads, yields one record per CDR3 protein. The sample has about 570,000 distinct CDR3 sequences; roughly 46% are singletons. Sequenced: peripheral blood or thyroid tissue (not recorded which). The receptors were sampled from an adult woman with Graves' disease, either hyperthyroidism or ophthalmopathy (not recorded which).

This clonotype was observed many times. The V call is TRBV5-1, the J call TRBJ2-7; no definite D call. Per the germline V gene, CDR1 is SGHRS and CDR2 is YFSETQ. Trimming removed 5 bases from V and 4 bases from J, with 13 bases in between. CDR3 size: 13 residues. CDR3 nucleotides: TGCGCCAGCAGTACCGGACCCGCATACGAGCAGTACTTC. It encodes CASSTGPAYEQYF. Filled out from reference TRBV5-1 and TRBJ2-7, the complete variable domain reads KAGVTQTPRYLIKTRGQQVTLSCSPISGHRSVSWYQQTPGQGLQFLFEYFSETQRNKGNFPGRFSGRQFSNSRSEMNVSTLELGDSALYLCASSTGPAYEQYFGPGTRLTVT.

This clonotype was observed many times. This sequence joins TRBV20-1 and TRBJ1-6; 7 bases are shared with TRBD1. The CDR3 consists of 16 residues. Germline trimming cut 0 bases from V and 8 bases from J; bases unmatched to any gene: 10. The germline V gene has CDR1 DFQATT and CDR2 SNEGSKA (reference sequence). The CDR3 DNA reads TGCAGTGCTAGAGATCGCGCGCAGGGGACAGATTCACCCCTCCACTTT. This codes for CSARDRAQGTDSPLHF.

This clonotype was observed at least ten times. The rearrangement joins TRBV20-1 to TRBJ2-5, with 9 bases fitting TRBD2. The CDR3 length is 13 residues. The V and J ends lost 3 bases and 5 bases, in that order; junction bases with no gene match: 4. Germline-derived CDR1 and CDR2 are DFQATT and SNEGSKA (reference sequence). CDR3 sequence: CSASAGGPETQYF. CDR3 bases: TGCAGTGCTAGCGCGGGAGGGCCGGAGACCCAGTACTTC.

V and J are TRBV29-1 and TRBJ1-1; D is unresolved. This CDR3 is 12 amino acids long. In germline, CDR1 is SQVTM, CDR2 ANQGSEA. The V end was cut by 4 bases, the J end by 1 base, with 7 bases between. The CDR3 sequence: CSVAFKNTEAFF. Written as DNA, the CDR3 is TGCAGCGTTGCGTTTAAGAACACTGAAGCTTTCTTT.

V gene TRBV7-9 combines with J gene TRBJ2-7; possibly TRBD1 for D (6 bases). The V end lost 6 bases, the J end lost 2 bases, and 14 bases lay between the germline ends. The CDR3 spans 14 residues. Germline V gives CDR1 SEHNR, CDR2 FQNEAQ (reference sequence). The CDR3 loop reads CASRSNRVTYEQYF. CDR3 sequence (DNA): TGTGCCAGCAGATCCAACAGGGTCACCTACGAGCAGTACTTC.